Listed below are T cell receptor beta chains from one sample, sequenced in a study of blood T cell repertoires in COVID-19. Sequenced by immunoSEQ multiplex PCR; TCRdb stores in-frame clones only, minus some. The sample contains about 430,000 clones, roughly 88% of which appear only once. Sequences were obtained from PBMCs or T cells enriched from blood (not recorded which). These receptors all stem from a woman aged 25 to 45 with acute COVID-19. The CDR3 runs from the conserved cysteine through the conserved F or W. A D gene is named only where the DNA matches it firmly. The listing skips clone size in some rows; elsewhere it reads once, few, many or a size class.

j_call d_call v_call clone_size cdr3_aa cdr3_nt
TRBJ1-2 NA TRBV12-2 once CASRLAFWTGIFYGYTF TGTGCAAGTCGCTTAGCGTTCTGGACTGGGATCTTCTATGGCTACACCTTC
TRBJ1-5 NA TRBV6-2/TRBV6-3 NA CASSLRGRPQHF TGTGCCAGCAGTTTACGAGGAAGGCCCCAGCATTTT
TRBJ2-7 NA TRBV29-1 NA CSVVWADRAYEQYF TGCAGCGTTGTTTGGGCGGACAGAGCCTACGAGCAGTACTTC
TRBJ2-1 TRBD1 TRBV10-3 NA CAISEGQGVAYNEQFF TGTGCCATCAGTGAGGGACAGGGGGTTGCCTACAATGAGCAGTTCTTC
TRBJ2-7 NA TRBV5-1 NA CASSLQGGDEQYF TGCGCCAGCAGCCTACAGGGTGGGGACGAGCAGTACTTC
TRBJ2-3 TRBD2 TRBV7-3 NA CASSRAGGVTDTQYF TGTGCCAGCAGCCGCGCCGGGGGGGTCACAGATACGCAGTATTTT
TRBJ1-2 NA TRBV18 NA CASSPPTGTPGYTF TGTGCCAGCTCACCTCCCACGGGTACCCCCGGCTACACCTTC
TRBJ2-1 NA TRBV27 NA CASSGTHEQFF TGTGCCAGCAGTGGCACCCATGAGCAGTTCTTC
TRBJ1-5 NA TRBV18 few CASSPQGDQPQHF TGTGCCAGCTCACCACAGGGGGATCAGCCCCAGCATTTT
TRBJ2-3 NA TRBV2 NA CASSEVLGGDTQYF TGTGCCAGCAGTGAAGTTCTGGGAGGAGATACGCAGTATTTT
TRBJ2-7 TRBD1 TRBV18 NA CASSPFLVGQGEHEQYF TGTGCCAGCTCACCATTTTTGGTTGGACAGGGGGAACACGAGCAGTACTTC
TRBJ2-3 NA TRBV11-3 NA CASSLEAGVGTQYF TGTGCCAGCAGCTTAGAGGCAGGCGTGGGTACGCAGTATTTT
TRBJ2-7 TRBD1 TRBV5-1 NA CASSLMTGDYEQYF TGCGCCAGCAGCTTGATGACAGGGGACTACGAGCAGTACTTC
TRBJ1-1 NA TRBV29-1 NA CSVERRRYTEAFF TGCAGCGTTGAGAGGAGAAGGTACACTGAAGCTTTCTTT
TRBJ2-3 TRBD2 TRBV2 NA CASSDSGGTDTQYF TGTGCCAGCAGTGATAGCGGGGGGACAGATACGCAGTATTTT
TRBJ2-7 NA TRBV21-1 NA CACQTSGGEYSYEQYF TGTGCCTGCCAGACTAGCGGGGGGGAGTACTCCTACGAGCAGTACTTC
TRBJ2-2 NA TRBV18 NA CASSPQPPAVGGELFF TGTGCCAGCTCACCACAGCCCCCCGCGGTGGGCGGGGAGCTGTTTTTT
TRBJ2-3 NA TRBV30 once CAWTPVLGGRTDTQYF TGTGCCTGGACACCAGTGTTAGGGGGACGCACAGATACGCAGTATTTT
TRBJ2-2 NA TRBV7-2 NA CASSQAGGELFF TGTGCCAGCAGCCAGGCGGGCGGGGAGCTGTTTTTT
TRBJ1-5 NA TRBV5-1 NA CASSFLGLVSNQPQHF TGCGCCAGCAGCTTCTTGGGGCTTGTGAGCAATCAGCCCCAGCATTTT
TRBJ2-1 TRBD1 TRBV5-1 NA CASSTTGTGYNEQFF TGCGCCAGCAGTACCACCGGGACAGGGTACAATGAGCAGTTCTTC
TRBJ2-5 TRBD2 TRBV27 NA CASSLYGRGSHGTQYF TGTGCCAGCAGTTTGTATGGGCGGGGGTCCCATGGGACCCAGTACTTC
TRBJ1-4 TRBD1 TRBV9 NA CASSPGQGDEKLFF TGTGCCAGCAGCCCGGGACAGGGCGATGAAAAACTGTTTTTT
TRBJ2-7 TRBD2 TRBV29-1 NA CSARLAGGNPEQYF TGCAGCGCGCGACTAGCGGGGGGTAATCCCGAGCAGTACTTC
TRBJ2-5 NA TRBV2 NA CASGPETQYF TGTGCCAGCGGCCCAGAGACCCAGTACTTC
TRBJ1-2 NA TRBV29-1 NA CSGGGAYGYTF TGCAGCGGAGGGGGGGCCTATGGCTACACCTTC
TRBJ1-1 NA TRBV4-3 NA CASSERQGMNTEAFF TGCGCCAGCAGCGAAAGGCAGGGGATGAACACTGAAGCTTTCTTT
TRBJ2-7 TRBD1 TRBV5-5 once CASSLGTGEVSEQYF TGTGCCAGCAGCTTGGGGACAGGGGAGGTTTCGGAGCAGTACTTC
TRBJ1-1 TRBD1 TRBV7-8 NA CASSDRVNTEAFF TGTGCCAGCAGCGACAGGGTAAACACTGAAGCTTTCTTT
TRBJ1-2 TRBD1 TRBV7-2 NA CASSFDRGNYGYTF TGTGCCAGCAGCTTTGACAGGGGGAACTATGGCTACACCTTC
TRBJ2-7 NA TRBV27 NA CASSLSGATYEQYF TGTGCCAGCAGTTTATCGGGGGCTACCTACGAGCAGTACTTC
TRBJ2-1 NA TRBV6-5 NA CASRYLGAAHFF TGTGCCAGCAGATATTTAGGGGCTGCCCACTTCTTC
TRBJ1-5 NA TRBV19 NA CASSIQQGSGQPQHF TGTGCCAGTAGTATTCAACAGGGAAGTGGCCAGCCCCAGCATTTT
TRBJ2-3 TRBD2 TRBV9 NA CASSVVPSGVTDTQYF TGTGCCAGCAGCGTAGTCCCTAGCGGGGTCACAGATACGCAGTATTTT
TRBJ2-2 TRBD1 TRBV12-5 NA CASGGTRQGASGGYTGELFF TGTGCTAGTGGTGGTACTCGACAGGGGGCCTCAGGGGGATACACCGGGGAGCTGTTTTTT
TRBJ2-6 TRBD1 TRBV2 NA CASSPRTGSRGANVLTF TGTGCCAGCAGCCCACGGACAGGATCCCGGGGGGCCAACGTCCTGACTTTC
TRBJ2-1 NA TRBV18 NA CASSEYNEQFF TGTGCCAGCTCTGAGTACAATGAGCAGTTCTTC
TRBJ1-1 NA TRBV6-5 NA CASHGGGPSTEAFF TGTGCCAGCCATGGGGGGGGGCCCAGCACTGAAGCTTTCTTT
TRBJ2-6 NA TRBV6-5 NA CASLGQSSGANVLTF TGTGCCAGCTTAGGACAAAGCTCTGGGGCCAACGTCCTGACTTTC
TRBJ1-1 NA TRBV4-1 NA CASSRTQGRDTEAFF TGCGCCAGCAGCCGAACGCAGGGGAGGGACACTGAAGCTTTCTTT
TRBJ2-7 NA TRBV4-3 NA CASSQARLGASNEQYF TGCGCCAGCAGCCAAGCCCGTTTAGGGGCATCCAACGAGCAGTACTTC
TRBJ1-1 TRBD1 TRBV7-6 NA CASSLESTGVNTEAFF TGTGCCAGCAGCTTAGAGTCTACAGGGGTGAACACTGAAGCTTTCTTT
TRBJ1-2 NA TRBV27 NA CASSFGTGKSYGYTF TGTGCCAGCAGCTTCGGTACAGGGAAGTCCTATGGCTACACCTTC
TRBJ2-2 TRBD1 TRBV6-5 few CASSSYGTGKTGELFF TGTGCCAGCAGTTCTTACGGGACAGGCAAGACCGGGGAGCTGTTTTTT
TRBJ2-3 TRBD1 TRBV5-1 NA CASSLTGFYFASTDTQYF TGCGCCAGCAGTCTGACAGGGTTCTATTTTGCTAGCACAGATACGCAGTATTTT
TRBJ1-2 NA TRBV6-2/TRBV6-3 NA CASSPPWGGSNYGYTF TGTGCCAGCAGCCCCCCATGGGGGGGCTCTAACTATGGCTACACCTTC